The next 5 T cell receptor beta chains were all read from a single sample in a study of CD8 T cells in Susac syndrome. RNA in amounts of about 0.5 to 1 ug was reverse transcribed with random hexamers. TCRdb redid the calling of the immunoSEQ multiplex PCR reads with MiXCR, one entry per CDR3 protein. The sample shows a few hundred thousand distinct CDR3 sequences, about 94% of them seen only once. Sequences were obtained from CD4+ T cells from PBMCs. These receptors originate from a human donor with Susac syndrome.

J is TRBJ1-6 and V is TRBV3-1; D gene uncertain. Germline CDR1 and CDR2: LGHDT and YNNKEL (reference sequence). The CDR3 is 15 amino acids. Trimming left V 0 bases short and J 7 bases short, with 10 bases between. In DNA, the CDR3 is TGTGCCAGCAGCCAAGAAACGGCCTCAAATTCACCCCTCCACTTT. Translated: CASSQETASNSPLHF.

V gene TRBV20-1 combines with J gene TRBJ1-1; a possible D gene is TRBD1 (5 bases). V dropped 1 base and J dropped 1 base, with 10 bases sitting between them. CDR1 and CDR2 from the germline V gene are DFQATT and SNEGSKA (reference sequence). The CDR3 sequence is 14 residues long. In nucleotides, the CDR3 is TGCAGTGCTAGAGGGCCGGGGGGGAACACTGAAGCTTTCTTT. Protein product: CSARGPGGNTEAFF.

This clonotype was recorded a few times. The CDR3, as DNA: TGTGCCAGCAGCGTCGGACAGGGCCCTTATGGCTACACCTTC. The encoded protein is CASSVGQGPYGYTF. V is TRBV9 and J is TRBJ1-2; 8 nucleotides align to TRBD1. This CDR3 has 14 amino acids. Germline CDR1 and CDR2: SGDLS and YYNGEE. Trimming cost V 2 bases and J 5 bases; bases outside gene matches: 5.

V gene TRBV5-1 combines with J gene TRBJ1-5; D is undetermined. In germline, CDR1 is SGHRS, CDR2 YFSETQ. The CDR3 is made up of 14 amino acids. V dropped 0 bases and J dropped 3 bases, with 7 bases sitting between them. The CDR3 sequence: CASSLDGINQPQHF. The CDR3 region has the DNA TGCGCCAGCAGCTTGGACGGCATCAATCAGCCCCAGCATTTT.

The chain joins TRBV7-2 to TRBJ2-5; weak D call: TRBD1 (5 bases). This CDR3 has 16 residues. The germline CDR1 and CDR2 sequences are SGHTA and FQGNSA. The V end lost 3 bases, the J end lost 4 bases, and 18 bases lay between the germline ends. CDR3 bases: TGTGCCAGCAGCTTGAATCCGGGCCGCCAGGGAGAGACCCAGTACTTC. It specifies CASSLNPGRQGETQYF.